Detailed here is one T cell receptor (beta chain). Its target is unknown. Other DNA variants within this sample encode the same CDR3. Germline V gene sequence: CDR1 SGHTA, CDR2 FQGNSA. This CDR3 region has 14 residues. V was trimmed by 1 base and J by 4 bases, leaving 8 bases between them. PCR involved 60 Vbeta and 13 Jbeta primers. Data came from immunoSEQ multiplex PCR; TCRdb stores just in-frame clones and leaves some out. The sample has about 130,000 clones; around 72% are singletons. The entry originates in a study of cytomegalovirus exposure and HLA in healthy donors. Overall study context: Findings of an earlier analysis included roughly 110 million unique TCR beta sequences from 190 million or so T cells.

Notes on the study in general: Rates of TCR association differed by HLA locus in a later analysis, with DRB1 highest and HLA-C lowest.

The sequence derives from a human donor in good health. Sequencing input: PBMCs. The rearrangement uses TRBV7-2 and TRBJ2-1, with D maybe TRBD1 (6 bases). The CDR3 bases are TGTGCCAGCAGCTTAGTGCAGGGGTACAATGAGCAGTTCTTC. Translation gives CASSLVQGYNEQFF. Filled out from reference TRBV7-2 and TRBJ2-1, the complete variable domain reads GAGVSQSPSNKVTEKGKDVELRCDPISGHTALYWYRQSLGQGLEFLIYFQGNSAPDKSGLPSDRFSAERTGGSVSTLTIQRTQQEDSAVYLCASSLVQGYNEQFFGPGTRLTVL.